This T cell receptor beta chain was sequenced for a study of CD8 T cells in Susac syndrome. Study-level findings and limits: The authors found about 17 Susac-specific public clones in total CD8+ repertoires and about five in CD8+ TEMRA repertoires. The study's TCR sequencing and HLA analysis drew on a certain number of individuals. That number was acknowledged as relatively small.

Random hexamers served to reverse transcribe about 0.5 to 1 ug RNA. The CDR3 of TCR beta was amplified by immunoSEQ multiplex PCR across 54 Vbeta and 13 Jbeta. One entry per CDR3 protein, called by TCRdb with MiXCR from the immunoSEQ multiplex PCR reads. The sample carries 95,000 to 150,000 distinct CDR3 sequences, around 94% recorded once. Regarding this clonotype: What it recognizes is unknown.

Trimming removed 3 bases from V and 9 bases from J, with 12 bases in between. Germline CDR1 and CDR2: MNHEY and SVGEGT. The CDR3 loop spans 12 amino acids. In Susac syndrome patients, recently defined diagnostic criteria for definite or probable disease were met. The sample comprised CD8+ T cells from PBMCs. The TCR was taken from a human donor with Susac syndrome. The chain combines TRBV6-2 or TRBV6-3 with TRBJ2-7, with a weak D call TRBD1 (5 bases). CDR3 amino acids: CASSYPEQGQYF. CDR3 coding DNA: TGTGCCAGCAGTTATCCGGAGCAGGGGCAGTACTTC.